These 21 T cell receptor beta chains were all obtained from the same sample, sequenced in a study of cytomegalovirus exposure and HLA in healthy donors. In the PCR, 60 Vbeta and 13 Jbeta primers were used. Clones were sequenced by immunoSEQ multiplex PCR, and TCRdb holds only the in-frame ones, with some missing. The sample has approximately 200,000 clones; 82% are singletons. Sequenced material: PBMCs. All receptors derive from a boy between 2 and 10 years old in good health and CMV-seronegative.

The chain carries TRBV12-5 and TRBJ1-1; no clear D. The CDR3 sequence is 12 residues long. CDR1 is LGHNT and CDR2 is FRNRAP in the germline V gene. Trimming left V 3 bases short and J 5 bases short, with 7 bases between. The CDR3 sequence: CASGLSFTEAFF. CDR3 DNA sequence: TGTGCTAGTGGTTTATCCTTTACTGAAGCTTTCTTT.

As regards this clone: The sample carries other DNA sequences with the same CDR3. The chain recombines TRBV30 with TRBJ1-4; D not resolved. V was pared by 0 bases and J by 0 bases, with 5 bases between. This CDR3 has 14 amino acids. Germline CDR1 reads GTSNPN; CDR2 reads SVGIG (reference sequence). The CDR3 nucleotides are TGTGCCTGGAGTGTACTCGCAACTAATGAAAAACTGTTTTTT. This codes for CAWSVLATNEKLFF.

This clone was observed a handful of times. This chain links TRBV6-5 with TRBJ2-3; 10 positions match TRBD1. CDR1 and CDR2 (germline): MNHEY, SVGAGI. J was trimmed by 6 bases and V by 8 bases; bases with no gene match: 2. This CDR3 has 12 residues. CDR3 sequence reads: CASGTGVDTQYF. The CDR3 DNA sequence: TGTGCCAGCGGGACAGGGGTGGATACGCAGTATTTT.

The CDR3 region is CASSQASNTEAFF. The CDR3 DNA reads as TGTGCCAGCAGCCAAGCTTCGAACACTGAAGCTTTCTTT. The rearrangement uses TRBV4-2 and TRBJ1-1; D call uncertain. This CDR3 region has 13 residues. V gave up 1 base and J gave up 1 base, with 4 bases separating them. CDR1 LGHNA and CDR2 YNFKEQ come from the germline V gene.

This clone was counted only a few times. The CDR3 protein is CASSLFFRNGYTF. In DNA form, the CDR3 reads TGTGCCAGCAGTTTATTCTTCAGGAATGGCTACACCTTC. This chain uses TRBV6-6 with TRBJ1-2; D remains ambiguous. The CDR3 has 13 amino acids. Germline CDR1 MNHNY, CDR2 SVGAGI (reference sequence). V shed 4 bases and J shed 6 bases, with 12 bases lying between them.

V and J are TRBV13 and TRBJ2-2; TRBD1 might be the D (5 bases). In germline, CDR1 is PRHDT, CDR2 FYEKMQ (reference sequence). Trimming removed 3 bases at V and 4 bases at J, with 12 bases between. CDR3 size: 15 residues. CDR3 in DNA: TGTGCCAGCAGCTTTGGCAGGGTTGGCACCGGGGAGCTGTTTTTT. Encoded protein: CASSFGRVGTGELFF.

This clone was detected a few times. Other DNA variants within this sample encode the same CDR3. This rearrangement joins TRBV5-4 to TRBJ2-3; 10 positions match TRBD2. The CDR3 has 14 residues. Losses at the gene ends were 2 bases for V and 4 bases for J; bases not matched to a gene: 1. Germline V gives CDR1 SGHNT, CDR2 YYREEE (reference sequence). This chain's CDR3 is CASSLSGGADTQYF. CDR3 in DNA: TGTGCCAGCAGCTTAAGCGGGGGGGCAGATACGCAGTATTTT.

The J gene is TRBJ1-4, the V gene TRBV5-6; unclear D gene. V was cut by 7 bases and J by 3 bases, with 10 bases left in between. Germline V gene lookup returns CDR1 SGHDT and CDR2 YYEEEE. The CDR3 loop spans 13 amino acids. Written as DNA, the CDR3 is TGTGCCAGCCGGAGGGCTTCTAATGAAAAACTGTTTTTT. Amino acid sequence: CASRRASNEKLFF. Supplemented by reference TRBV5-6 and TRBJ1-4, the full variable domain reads DAGVTQSPTHLIKTRGQQVTLRCSPKSGHDTVSWYQQALGQGPQFIFQYYEEEERQRGNFPDRFSGHQFPNYSSELNVNALLLGDSALYLCASRRASNEKLFFGSGTQLSVL.

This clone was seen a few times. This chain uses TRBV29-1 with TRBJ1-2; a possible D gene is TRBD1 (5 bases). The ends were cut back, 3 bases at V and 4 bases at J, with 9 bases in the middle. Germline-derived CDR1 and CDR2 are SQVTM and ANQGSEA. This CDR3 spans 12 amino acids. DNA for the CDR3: TGCAGCGTTGATTACAGGAGCTATGGCTACACCTTC. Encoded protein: CSVDYRSYGYTF. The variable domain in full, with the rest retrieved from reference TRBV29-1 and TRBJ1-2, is SAVISQKPSRDICQRGTSLTIQCQVDSQVTMMFWYRQQPGQSLTLIATANQGSEATYESGFVIDKFPISRPNLTFSTLTVSNMSPEDSSIYLCSVDYRSYGYTFGSGTRLTVV.

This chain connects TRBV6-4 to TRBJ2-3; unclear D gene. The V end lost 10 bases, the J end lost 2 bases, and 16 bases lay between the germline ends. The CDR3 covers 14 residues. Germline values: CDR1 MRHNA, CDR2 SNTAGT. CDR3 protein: CATSPGANTDTQYF. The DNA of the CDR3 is TGTGCCACCTCCCCTGGAGCGAACACAGATACGCAGTATTTT.

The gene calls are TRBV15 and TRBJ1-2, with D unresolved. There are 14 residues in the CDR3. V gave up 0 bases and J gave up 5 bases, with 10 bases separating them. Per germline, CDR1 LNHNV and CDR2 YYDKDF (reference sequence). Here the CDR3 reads CATSRDPADYGYTF. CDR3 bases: TGTGCCACCAGCAGAGATCCGGCGGATTATGGCTACACCTTC.

The CDR3 here is CASSPSTGSNEQFF. DNA for the CDR3: TGTGCCAGCAGCCCAAGCACAGGGAGCAATGAGCAGTTCTTC. This chain joins TRBV5-6 and TRBJ2-1; D is possibly TRBD1 (6 bases). Per germline, CDR1 SGHDT and CDR2 YYEEEE. Trimming stripped 4 bases from V and 6 bases from J, with 14 bases between. The CDR3 consists of 14 residues.

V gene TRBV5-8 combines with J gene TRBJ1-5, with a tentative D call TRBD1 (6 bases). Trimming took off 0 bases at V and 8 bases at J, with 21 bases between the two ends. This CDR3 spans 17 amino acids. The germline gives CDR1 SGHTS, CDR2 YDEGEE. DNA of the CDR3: TGTGCCAGCAGCTTGGGGCGGGGGCCCTCCTTGCGCGAGCCCCAGCATTTT. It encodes CASSLGRGPSLREPQHF.

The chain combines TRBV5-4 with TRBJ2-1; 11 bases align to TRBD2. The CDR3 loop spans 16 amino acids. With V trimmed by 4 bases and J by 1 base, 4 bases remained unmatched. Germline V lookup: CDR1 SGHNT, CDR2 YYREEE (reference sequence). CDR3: CASSPRTSGSYNEQFF. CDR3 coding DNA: TGTGCCAGCAGCCCCAGGACTAGCGGGTCCTACAATGAGCAGTTCTTC.

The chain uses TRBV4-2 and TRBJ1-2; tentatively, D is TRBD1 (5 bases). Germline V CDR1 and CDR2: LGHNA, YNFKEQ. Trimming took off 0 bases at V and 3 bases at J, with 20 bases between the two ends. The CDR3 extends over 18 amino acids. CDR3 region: CASSQDGGEGRIHYGYTF. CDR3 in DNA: TGTGCCAGCAGCCAAGACGGGGGGGAGGGGCGAATCCACTATGGCTACACCTTC.

CDR3 in amino acids: CASSSRGVNYGYTF. CDR3 bases: TGTGCCAGCAGTTCCAGGGGTGTTAACTATGGCTACACCTTC. The genes are TRBV27 and TRBJ1-2; a weak D match, TRBD1 (6 bases). The CDR3 consists of 14 residues. V was pared by 4 bases and J by 1 base, with 10 bases between. CDR1 and CDR2 (germline): MNHEY, SMNVEV (reference sequence).

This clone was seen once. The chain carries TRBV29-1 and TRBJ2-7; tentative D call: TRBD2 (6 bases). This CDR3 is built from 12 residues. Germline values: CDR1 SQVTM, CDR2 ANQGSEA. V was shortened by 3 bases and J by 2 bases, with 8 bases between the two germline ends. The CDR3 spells CSVEEGPYEQYF. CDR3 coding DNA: TGCAGCGTTGAGGAGGGACCCTACGAGCAGTACTTC.

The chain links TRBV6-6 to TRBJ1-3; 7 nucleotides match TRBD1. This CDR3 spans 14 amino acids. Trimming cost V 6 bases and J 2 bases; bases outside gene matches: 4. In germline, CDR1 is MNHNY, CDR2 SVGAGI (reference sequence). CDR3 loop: CASRSTGAGNTIYF. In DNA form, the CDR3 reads TGTGCCAGCAGATCAACAGGGGCTGGAAACACCATATATTTT.

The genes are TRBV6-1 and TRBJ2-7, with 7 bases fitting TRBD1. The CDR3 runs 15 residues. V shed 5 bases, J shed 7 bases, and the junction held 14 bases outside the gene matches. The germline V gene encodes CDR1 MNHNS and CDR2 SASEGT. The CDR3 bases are TGTGCCAGCAGTTGGGGGACAGTGACATCCGCGGAGCAGTACTTC. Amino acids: CASSWGTVTSAEQYF.

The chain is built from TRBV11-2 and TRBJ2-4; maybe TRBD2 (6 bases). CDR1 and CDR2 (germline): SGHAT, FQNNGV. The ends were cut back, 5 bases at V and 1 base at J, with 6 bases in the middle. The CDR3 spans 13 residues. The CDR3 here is CASSGGAKNIQYF. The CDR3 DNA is TGTGCCAGCAGCGGGGGGGCCAAAAACATTCAGTACTTC.

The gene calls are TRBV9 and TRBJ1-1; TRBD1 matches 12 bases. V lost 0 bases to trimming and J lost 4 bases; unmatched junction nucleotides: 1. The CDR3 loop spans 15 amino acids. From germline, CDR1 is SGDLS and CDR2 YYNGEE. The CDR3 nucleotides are TGTGCCAGCAGCGTAGAGGGACAGGGGGCCACTGAAGCTTTCTTT. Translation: CASSVEGQGATEAFF.